A selection of T cell receptor beta chains follows, all from one sample in a study of T cell repertoires in cytomegalovirus infection. No antigen has been identified for these receptors. TCRdb processed the reads anew with MiXCR; each CDR3 protein has one entry. Counted here are roughly 110,000 distinct CDR3 sequences, over 9% occurring once; the ten biggest clones make up 25% to 40%. Sequenced: PBMCs, sequenced either directly or after in vitro stimulation (not recorded which). The receptors stem from a human donor in good health (CMV status not recorded). Some clones in this sample may be carry-over from other donors' samples. The CDR3 runs from the conserved cysteine through the conserved F or W. D genes are given only for firm matches. Rows give clone size only sometimes, using once, few, many, or a class for an expanded clone.

J	D	V	size	DNA	CDR3
TRBJ2-6	NA	TRBV28	NA	TGTGCCAGCAGTTTGGTGGGGGGGGCCAACGTCCTGACTTTC	CASSLVGGANVLTF
TRBJ1-1	NA	TRBV19	few	TGTGCCAGTAGTGCCTTGACAGGTACGACTGAAGCTTTCTTT	CASSALTGTTEAFF
TRBJ2-2	NA	TRBV6-1	many	TGTGCCAGCACCGGAGAATACACCGGGGAGCTGTTTTTT	CASTGEYTGELFF
TRBJ1-4	TRBD1	TRBV20-1	many	TGCAGTGCTCACAGGGGTTTAAATGAAAAACTGTTTTTT	CSAHRGLNEKLFF
TRBJ1-4	NA	TRBV7-2	many	TGTGCCAGCAGCAACGGGAATTCTAATGAAAAACTGTTTTTT	CASSNGNSNEKLFF
TRBJ2-5	NA	TRBV20-1	NA	TGCAGTGCTAGAGTTGGGGGGAAATCGGAGACCCAGTACTTC	CSARVGGKSETQYF
TRBJ2-1	NA	TRBV7-2	many	TGTGCCAGCAGCACCCGAGTAGCGAACAATGAGCAGTTCTTC	CASSTRVANNEQFF
TRBJ1-2	NA	TRBV4-3	NA	TGCGCCAGCAGCACCCGCCCCGGGCGGGGAAACTATGGCTACACCTTC	CASSTRPGRGNYGYTF
TRBJ2-1	NA	TRBV5-4	few	TGTGCCAGCAGCTTGGACCTTTATGAGCAGTTCTTC	CASSLDLYEQFF
TRBJ2-7	TRBD2	TRBV20-1	NA	TGCAGTGCTTATTTAGCGGGACGTCGCGAGCAGTACTTC	CSAYLAGRREQYF
TRBJ2-5	TRBD2	TRBV7-2	many	TGTGCCAGCAGCTTAGCGATTAGCGGGAGGGACGGGACCCAGTACTTC	CASSLAISGRDGTQYF
TRBJ2-7	NA	TRBV6-2/TRBV6-3	NA	TGTGCCAGCAGTTACTCGCAGCGGGTGCAGTACTTC	CASSYSQRVQYF
TRBJ1-5	NA	TRBV19	few	TGTGCCAGTAGTATAGGGCAGAACAATCAGCCCCAGCATTTT	CASSIGQNNQPQHF
TRBJ1-5	TRBD1	TRBV7-8	many	TGTGCCAGCAGTTCTGACTATAGCGGGACAGCTCTTAGCAATCAGCCCCAGCATTTT	CASSSDYSGTALSNQPQHF
TRBJ1-2	NA	TRBV5-1	few	TGCGCCAGCAGCTTGGGTAACCAGGGAACAGGCGGCTACACCTTC	CASSLGNQGTGGYTF
TRBJ2-2	TRBD1	TRBV6-5	few	TGTGCCAGCAGTTACTCGTTACAGGGGGCTAACACCGGGGAGCTGTTTTTT	CASSYSLQGANTGELFF
TRBJ1-1	TRBD1	TRBV6-6	many	TGTGCCAGCAGTTACTCGACAGGGATGAACACTGAAGCTTTCTTT	CASSYSTGMNTEAFF
TRBJ1-2	NA	TRBV7-2	many	TGTGCCAGCAGCTTACAGGGAGGCTATGGCTACACCTTC	CASSLQGGYGYTF
TRBJ1-4	NA	TRBV28	many	TGTGCCAGCAGTTTGGGGGGCCTGGATGAAAAACTGTTTTTT	CASSLGGLDEKLFF
TRBJ1-3	NA	TRBV6-2/TRBV6-3	few	TGTGCCAGCAGCCCAGACAGGACCTACTCTGGAAACACCATATATTTT	CASSPDRTYSGNTIYF
TRBJ2-1	NA	TRBV7-2	many	TGTGCCAGCAGCTTAGCGGGGCGCGGCAGCTCCTACAATGAGCAGTTCTTC	CASSLAGRGSSYNEQFF
TRBJ2-3	TRBD2	TRBV6-1	many	TGTGCCATTTTAGCGGGGGGCACAGATACGCAGTATTTT	CAILAGGTDTQYF
TRBJ2-5	TRBD1	TRBV7-2	many	TGTGCCAGCAGTAGGGGCCGGGACAGGGCTTTCCAAGAGACCCAGTACTTC	CASSRGRDRAFQETQYF
TRBJ2-3	TRBD2	TRBV6-2/TRBV6-3	NA	TGTGCCAGCAGTTACGTCACTAGCGGGTATAGCACAGATACGCAGTATTTT	CASSYVTSGYSTDTQYF
TRBJ2-5	TRBD2	TRBV20-1	NA	TGCAGTGCTAGAGATCGAGTTAATAGCGGGAGATGGGGAGAGACCCAGTACTTC	CSARDRVNSGRWGETQYF
TRBJ2-1	TRBD2	TRBV12-3/TRBV12-4	many	TGTGCCAGCGATCGTGCACTAGCGGGTGGAAATGAGCAGTTCTTC	CASDRALAGGNEQFF
TRBJ2-1	TRBD1	TRBV12-3/TRBV12-4	many	TGTGCCAGCACCCTCGGACAGGGGATTTACAATGAGCAGTTCTTC	CASTLGQGIYNEQFF
TRBJ1-1	NA	TRBV2	few	TGTGCCAGCAGTGGAACCAGGGGCTGGAACACTGAAGCTTTCTTT	CASSGTRGWNTEAFF
TRBJ2-1	NA	TRBV6-1	few	TGTGCCAGCAGTGTCATGACTTACAATGAGCAGTTCTTC	CASSVMTYNEQFF
TRBJ2-2	TRBD2	TRBV11-2	many	TGTGCCAGCAGCTTCGGACTAGCTATGGGCGGGGAGCTGTTTTTT	CASSFGLAMGGELFF
TRBJ2-1	NA	TRBV7-2	many	TGTGCCAGCAGTCTGACTAGTCTTGAGCAGTTCTTC	CASSLTSLEQFF
TRBJ1-1	NA	TRBV7-2	many	TGTGCCAGCAGCCTCCCGGGGAGCATGAACACTGAAGCTTTCTTT	CASSLPGSMNTEAFF